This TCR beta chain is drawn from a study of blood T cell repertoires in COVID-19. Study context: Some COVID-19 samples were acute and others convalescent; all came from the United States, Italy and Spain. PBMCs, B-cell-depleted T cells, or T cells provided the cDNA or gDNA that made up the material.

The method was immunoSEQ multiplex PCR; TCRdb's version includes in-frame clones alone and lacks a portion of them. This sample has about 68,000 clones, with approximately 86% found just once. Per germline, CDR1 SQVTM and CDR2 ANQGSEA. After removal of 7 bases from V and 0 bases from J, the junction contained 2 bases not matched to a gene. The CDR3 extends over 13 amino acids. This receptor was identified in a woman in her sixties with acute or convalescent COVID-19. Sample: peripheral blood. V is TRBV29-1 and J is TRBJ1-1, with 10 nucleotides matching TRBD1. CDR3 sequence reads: CSAGQGVNTEAFF. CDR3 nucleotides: TGCAGCGCCGGACAGGGGGTGAACACTGAAGCTTTCTTT.